A selection of T cell receptor beta chains follows, all from one sample in a study of blood T cell repertoires in COVID-19. Some clones are missing from TCRdb's copy, which holds only in-frame ones; the method was immunoSEQ multiplex PCR. The data hold 200,000 to 250,000 clones, with 86% observed a single time. The material sequenced was PBMCs or T cells enriched from blood (not recorded which). Every receptor here comes from a woman between 40 and 50 years old with acute COVID-19. CDR3s include the opening cysteine and the closing phenylalanine or tryptophan. D genes are given only for firm matches. The size entry is marked missing in some rows and otherwise reads once, few, many or a size class.

clone_size | j_call | d_call | v_call | cdr3_aa | cdr3_nt
- | TRBJ1-2 | TRBD1 | TRBV3-1/TRBV3-2 | CASSQGQGPLSGYTF | TGTGCCAGCAGCCAAGGACAGGGACCGCTATCGGGCTACACCTTC
- | TRBJ1-1 | TRBD1 | TRBV11-2 | CASTQGPLVVEAFF | TGTGCCAGCACACAGGGGCCCTTGGTGGTTGAAGCTTTCTTT
- | TRBJ1-6 | - | TRBV19 | CASGSGGGANSPLHF | TGTGCCAGTGGATCGGGGGGGGGCGCAAATTCACCCCTCCACTTT
- | TRBJ2-2 | TRBD2 | TRBV5-1 | CASSSRASGATGELFF | TGCGCCAGCAGCTCCCGGGCTAGCGGGGCCACCGGGGAGCTGTTTTTT
- | TRBJ1-2 | - | TRBV4-1 | CASSQAQVYGYTF | TGCGCCAGCAGCCAAGCACAGGTCTATGGCTACACCTTC
- | TRBJ1-3 | - | TRBV9 | CASSVGESGNTIYF | TGTGCCAGCAGCGTGGGAGAATCTGGAAACACCATATATTTT
- | TRBJ2-5 | TRBD1 | TRBV5-4 | CASSPRTGRETQYF | TGTGCCAGCAGCCCTCGGACAGGACGCGAGACCCAGTACTTC
once | TRBJ1-6 | - | TRBV30 | CAWSVPPGVDSPLHF | TGTGCCTGGAGTGTCCCGCCAGGGGTCGATTCACCCCTCCACTTT
once | TRBJ1-1 | TRBD1 | TRBV10-3 | CAIRTTGVGAFF | TGTGCCATCAGAACCACAGGGGTCGGAGCTTTCTTT
- | TRBJ1-2 | TRBD1 | TRBV7-8 | CASSLGRGQSSGYTF | TGTGCCAGCAGCTTGGGCAGGGGGCAATCGAGTGGCTACACCTTC
- | TRBJ1-5 | - | TRBV10-3 | CAISEPTGTNNQPQHF | TGTGCCATCAGTGAGCCAACCGGGACAAATAATCAGCCCCAGCATTTT
- | TRBJ1-2 | TRBD1 | TRBV9 | CASSNRQGGGYTF | TGTGCCAGCAGCAACCGACAGGGTGGTGGCTACACCTTC
- | TRBJ2-5 | - | TRBV15 | CATSRPVETQYF | TGTGCCACCAGCAGACCCGTTGAGACCCAGTACTTC
- | TRBJ1-1 | - | TRBV12-3/TRBV12-4 | CASSLTGPEAFF | TGTGCCAGCAGTTTAACAGGGCCTGAAGCTTTCTTT
- | TRBJ1-2 | - | TRBV5-8 | CASSLVRVGYTF | TGTGCCAGCAGCTTGGTCAGGGTCGGCTACACCTTC
- | TRBJ2-3 | TRBD2 | TRBV11-2 | CASSRLAGFQGQYF | TGTGCCAGCAGCCGACTAGCGGGGTTCCAAGGGCAGTATTTT
- | TRBJ2-3 | TRBD2 | TRBV7-3 | CASSLRLAGLTDTQYF | TGTGCCAGCAGCTTAAGGCTAGCGGGGCTCACAGATACGCAGTATTTT
- | TRBJ2-7 | - | TRBV4-3 | CASSQAQGFEQYF | TGCGCCAGCAGCCAAGCACAGGGTTTCGAGCAGTACTTC
- | TRBJ1-2 | - | TRBV9 | CASSVVRQGDGYTF | TGTGCCAGCAGCGTAGTTCGCCAGGGCGATGGCTACACCTTC
- | TRBJ2-7 | TRBD1 | TRBV7-2 | CASRRDRAGLYEQYF | TGTGCCAGCAGAAGGGACAGGGCGGGGTTATACGAGCAGTACTTC
- | TRBJ1-1 | - | TRBV7-9 | CASSRAGLLTEAFF | TGTGCCAGCAGCCGCGCAGGGCTTTTGACTGAAGCTTTCTTT
- | TRBJ1-5 | - | TRBV6-5 | CASSSGTLSNQPQHF | TGTGCCAGCAGCTCCGGGACACTAAGCAATCAGCCCCAGCATTTT
- | TRBJ1-5 | TRBD1 | TRBV2 | CASSEGQGFTPHF | TGTGCCAGCAGTGAGGGACAGGGGTTCACTCCGCATTTT
- | TRBJ2-3 | TRBD2 | TRBV4-2 | CASSQELAGGPDTQYF | TGTGCCAGCAGCCAAGAGTTAGCGGGGGGGCCAGATACGCAGTATTTT
- | TRBJ1-1 | TRBD1 | TRBV28 | CASSPRDRGPSTEAFF | TGTGCCAGCAGTCCCCGGGACAGGGGGCCGAGCACTGAAGCTTTCTTT
- | TRBJ2-3 | - | TRBV7-2 | CASSLELYTDTQYF | TGTGCCAGCAGCTTAGAACTATACACAGATACGCAGTATTTT
- | TRBJ2-1 | TRBD1 | TRBV11-2 | CASRTIGTGSSYNEQFF | TGTGCCAGCAGGACTATTGGGACAGGGAGCTCCTACAATGAGCAGTTCTTC
- | TRBJ2-1 | TRBD1 | TRBV4-3 | CASSPRTGDEQFF | TGCGCCAGCAGCCCACGGACAGGAGATGAGCAGTTCTTC
- | TRBJ1-6 | TRBD1 | TRBV5-1 | CASSLAGQGNNSPLHF | TGCGCCAGCAGCTTGGCCGGACAGGGGAATAATTCACCCCTCCACTTT
- | TRBJ1-5 | TRBD1 | TRBV18 | CASSTGQVNQPQHF | TGTGCCAGCTCTACGGGACAGGTCAATCAGCCCCAGCATTTT
- | TRBJ1-4 | - | TRBV2 | CASSVVSNEKLFF | TGTGCCAGCAGTGTCGTGTCTAATGAAAAACTGTTTTTT
- | TRBJ1-5 | TRBD1 | TRBV2 | CASSESGTVRNQPQHF | TGTGCCAGCAGTGAATCCGGGACAGTCCGCAATCAGCCCCAGCATTTT
- | TRBJ1-2 | - | TRBV10-3 | CAISESNGRYGYTF | TGTGCCATCAGTGAGTCCAACGGCAGGTATGGCTACACCTTC
once | TRBJ1-1 | TRBD1 | TRBV19 | CASSPQGKNTEAFF | TGTGCCAGTAGTCCACAGGGGAAAAACACTGAAGCTTTCTTT
few | TRBJ1-2 | TRBD1 | TRBV6-1 | CASSEATGQGNYGYTF | TGTGCCAGCAGTGAGGCAACGGGACAGGGAAACTATGGCTACACCTTC
once | TRBJ1-1 | - | TRBV19 | CASSPTQGRAFF | TGTGCCAGTAGTCCTACTCAGGGGAGAGCTTTCTTT
- | TRBJ2-1 | - | TRBV9 | CASSVGGRDEQFF | TGTGCCAGCAGCGTAGGGGGGCGCGATGAGCAGTTCTTC
- | TRBJ2-7 | TRBD2 | TRBV7-6 | CASNGGRGEQYF | TGTGCCAGCAACGGGGGGAGAGGCGAGCAGTACTTC
- | TRBJ1-3 | - | TRBV4-2 | CASSQEALPSSGNTIYF | TGTGCCAGCAGCCAGGAAGCACTACCGAGCTCTGGAAACACCATATATTTT
- | TRBJ1-1 | - | TRBV25-1 | CASSHLGGSEAFF | TGTGCCAGCAGTCACTTAGGCGGATCCGAAGCTTTCTTT
- | TRBJ1-4 | - | TRBV11-3 | CASSLEVYGATNEKLFF | TGTGCCAGCAGCTTAGAGGTTTACGGAGCAACTAATGAAAAACTGTTTTTT
- | TRBJ2-5 | - | TRBV12-3/TRBV12-4 | CASSSQRETQYF | TGTGCCAGCAGTTCCCAACGGGAGACCCAGTACTTC
- | TRBJ1-1 | TRBD1 | TRBV6-5 | CASTQTGGRFEAFF | TGTGCCAGCACCCAAACAGGGGGCAGGTTTGAAGCTTTCTTT
- | TRBJ2-6 | TRBD1 | TRBV5-4 | CASSEAPGQGANVLTF | TGTGCCAGCAGTGAAGCCCCGGGACAGGGGGCCAACGTCCTGACTTTC
- | TRBJ2-2 | - | TRBV7-7 | CASSLTGTGELFF | TGTGCTAGCAGCTTAACGGGTACCGGGGAGCTGTTTTTT
- | TRBJ2-7 | TRBD1 | TRBV4-3 | CASSQDRTGAYEQYF | TGCGCCAGCAGCCAAGATAGGACAGGGGCTTACGAGCAGTACTTC
- | TRBJ1-1 | TRBD1 | TRBV5-1 | CASSLGQPNTEAFF | TGCGCCAGCAGCCTGGGACAGCCGAACACTGAAGCTTTCTTT
- | TRBJ1-1 | - | TRBV4-3 | CASSQAQGAGTEAFF | TGCGCCAGCAGCCAAGCCCAGGGTGCAGGCACTGAAGCTTTCTTT
- | TRBJ1-2 | - | TRBV19 | CASMNLQGLYGYTF | TGTGCCAGCATGAACTTACAGGGCCTCTATGGCTACACCTTC
- | TRBJ1-1 | - | TRBV7-3 | CASSRRADTEAFF | TGTGCCAGCAGCCGGCGGGCGGACACTGAAGCTTTCTTT
- | TRBJ1-5 | TRBD1 | TRBV9 | CASSATGGNQPQHF | TGTGCCAGCAGCGCTACAGGGGGAAATCAGCCCCAGCATTTT
- | TRBJ2-1 | - | TRBV29-1 | CSALDGSSYNEQFF | TGCAGCGCCCTCGACGGGAGCTCCTACAATGAGCAGTTCTTC
- | TRBJ1-5 | - | TRBV7-8 | CASSLASGGSYSNQPQHF | TGTGCCAGCAGCTTAGCCTCGGGTGGGTCCTATAGCAATCAGCCCCAGCATTTT
once | TRBJ1-1 | TRBD1 | TRBV5-5 | CASSLSMNRGKDTEAFF | TGTGCCAGCAGCTTGAGTATGAACAGGGGGAAGGACACTGAAGCTTTCTTT
once | TRBJ2-1 | - | TRBV7-6 | CASSLDLPSSYNEQFF | TGTGCCAGCAGCTTAGACCTTCCGAGCTCCTACAATGAGCAGTTCTTC
once | TRBJ2-7 | - | TRBV20-1 | CSASWGVEQYF | TGCAGTGCTAGCTGGGGCGTCGAGCAGTACTTC
- | TRBJ2-2 | TRBD2 | TRBV19 | CASSSGYSGGNTGELFF | TGTGCCAGTAGTTCGGGGTATAGCGGGGGAAACACCGGGGAGCTGTTTTTT
- | TRBJ1-1 | - | TRBV19 | CASSIGPTRAFF | TGTGCCAGTAGTATCGGCCCGACTAGGGCTTTCTTT
- | TRBJ1-5 | - | TRBV7-8 | CASSVGSGTGTNQPQHF | TGTGCCAGCAGCGTAGGGTCGGGTACCGGAACCAATCAGCCCCAGCATTTT
few | TRBJ1-1 | - | TRBV11-3 | CASSLAGNTEAFF | TGTGCCAGCAGCTTAGCGGGGAACACTGAAGCTTTCTTT